The T cell receptor beta chain under discussion was sequenced for a study of T-cell reconstitution after alpha-beta-depleted transplantation in children. Unique molecular identifiers were built into the TCRbeta library. TCRdb passed the PCR reads through MiXCR, listing each CDR3 protein once. The table shows 500,000 to 600,000 distinct CDR3 sequences, with about 31% occurring only once. Trimming removed 4 bases from V and 8 bases from J, with 18 bases in between. Looked up from germline, CDR1 is LGHNA and CDR2 is YNFKEQ. The CDR3 is 15 residues long. The sequence came from a human donor who donated a stem cell graft to a child with aplastic anemia. The chain has TRBV4-2 and TRBJ2-1, with D tentatively TRBD2 (6 bases). The sample consisted of PBMCs from the stem cell graft donor, taken from the stem cell graft. CDR3 bases: TGTGCCAGCAGCCTAGTCGCTAGCGCCGTCGATGAGCAGTTCTTC. Translation gives CASSLVASAVDEQFF.